This T cell receptor beta chain comes out of a study of blood T cell repertoires in COVID-19. Across the study: Specimens from acute and convalescent COVID-19 originated in the United States, Italy and Spain.

How the authors handled the data: Amplified reference gene primers provided the basis for estimating nucleated cell counts. Measured with immunoSEQ multiplex PCR; TCRdb has only the in-frame clones, and not every one. The V and J calls and clone size were taken over from that table, and D and trimming were inferred from the DNA. Here the sample spans about 150,000 clones, 80% to 85% being singletons. CDR1 is SGHAT, CDR2 FQNNGV, per germline. The CDR3 covers 15 residues. Trimming removed 2 bases from V and 2 bases from J, with 12 bases in between. The TCR was taken from a man aged 30 to 45 with COVID-19, enrolled during active disease. This chain connects TRBV11-2 to TRBJ2-5; perhaps TRBD2 as D (6 bases). Sequencing was carried out using peripheral blood. The CDR3 loop is CASSLSPGTQETQYF. The CDR3, as DNA: TGTGCCAGCAGCTTATCACCGGGGACTCAAGAGACCCAGTACTTC.